The 5 T cell receptor beta chains below were found in one sample sequenced in a study of shared clonotypes between healthy human individuals. The assay was immunoSEQ multiplex PCR, and TCRdb's table has in-frame clones only and misses some. The data show about 1 million clones, about 75% seen once. Material for sequencing was memory CD4+ T cells sorted from blood. Subset defined: CD45RA-negative fraction. These receptor sequences come from a man aged 18-30 years in good health.

The chain combines TRBV2 with TRBJ1-3; 10 bases fit TRBD1. The CDR3 extends over 16 amino acids. Germline values: CDR1 SNHLY, CDR2 FYNNEI. V trimming: 5 bases; J trimming: 5 bases; junction bases outside the gene matches: 9. CDR3: CASSRDRGAGRNTIYF. CDR3 DNA sequence: TGTGCCAGCAGTAGGGACAGGGGCGCCGGCCGAAACACCATATATTTT.

The rearrangement joins TRBV2 to TRBJ2-5; D is perhaps TRBD2 (5 bases). The CDR3 contains 11 residues. Trimming shortened V by 7 bases and J by 7 bases, and 10 bases separated the two germline ends. The germline V gene has CDR1 SNHLY and CDR2 FYNNEI. The CDR3 spells CASTERGTQYF. CDR3 DNA: TGTGCCAGCACCGAACGGGGGACCCAGTACTTC.

The CDR3 DNA reads TGTGCCAGCAGTTTATCCGCCCGGACAGGGTCGGCCGGGGAGCTGTTTTTT. As protein: CASSLSARTGSAGELFF. The chain has TRBV28 and TRBJ2-2; 8 bases agree with TRBD1. The V gene end was trimmed by 1 base and the J gene end by 6 bases; junction bases not matched to a gene: 10. The CDR3 runs 17 residues. Germline V gene sequence: CDR1 MDHEN, CDR2 SYDVKM.

This clone appeared a few times. The chain combines TRBV7-8 with TRBJ1-5; D unresolved. Germline lookup yields CDR1 SGHVS and CDR2 FQNEAQ. This CDR3 has 13 residues. V was trimmed by 5 bases and J by 4 bases, leaving 9 bases between them. CDR3 bases: TGTGCCAGCAGCGTCGACCGAAATCAGCCCCAGCATTTT. Translation gives CASSVDRNQPQHF. Filled out from reference TRBV7-8 and TRBJ1-5, the complete variable domain reads GAGVSQSPRYKVAKRGQDVALRCDPISGHVSLFWYQQALGQGPEFLTYFQNEAQLDKSGLPSDRFFAERPEGSVSTLKIQRTQQEDSAVYLCASSVDRNQPQHFGDGTRLSIL.

Notes on this clone: At the DNA level, this CDR3 is encoded by other sequences in the same sample as well. The V and J genes are TRBV9 and TRBJ1-4; the D is unclear. Germline V gene lookup returns CDR1 SGDLS and CDR2 YYNGEE. CDR3 length: 15 residues. Trimming stripped 0 bases from V and 0 bases from J, with 6 bases between. The CDR3 region is CASSVGDATNEKLFF. The CDR3 region has the DNA TGTGCCAGCAGCGTAGGCGATGCAACTAATGAAAAACTGTTTTTT.